A single TCR beta chain is shown here with its context. Per the authors' pipeline: For nucleated cells, counts were estimated from reference gene primer amplification. Repertoires were generated with immunoSEQ multiplex PCR, while TCRdb's copy carries only in-frame clones and drops some. V and J calls and clone size are copied from that table; D and trimming were computed from the DNA. Here the sample spans 150,000 to 200,000 clones, roughly 89% being singletons. Trimming took 3 bases from V and 0 from J, leaving 13 bases between them. Germline CDR1 KGHSH, CDR2 LQKENI. The CDR3 sequence is 16 residues long. The sample comes from a study of blood T cell repertoires in COVID-19. Study context: From the United States, Italy and Spain came samples of acute and convalescent COVID-19. In each case, the material was cDNA or gDNA derived from T cells, B-cell-depleted T cells, or PBMCs.

V gene TRBV18 combines with J gene TRBJ2-3; weak D call: TRBD2 (7 bases). Source material: peripheral blood. The receptor's source is a human donor in a cohort sampled during active COVID-19. The CDR3 DNA sequence: TGTGCCAGCTCACCGGGCCGGGGGGCTAGCACAGATACGCAGTATTTT. This translates into CASSPGRGASTDTQYF. Complete variable domain (other parts from reference TRBV18 and TRBJ2-3): NAGVMQNPRHLVRRRGQEARLRCSPMKGHSHVYWYRQLPEEGLKFMVYLQKENIIDESGMPKERFSAEFPKEGPSILRIQQVVRGDSAAYFCASSPGRGASTDTQYFGPGTRLTVL.